Presented here are 5 T cell receptor beta chains from one specimen sequenced in a study of OX40 agonist ivuxolimab in advanced cancers. Receptor amplification or capture employed the immunoSEQ multiplex PCR assay. As stored in TCRdb, this immuneACCESS dataset retains in-frame rearrangements with V and J assigned. A fraction of the clones does not appear; measured against another copy, unresolved V genes explain less than half of the discrepancy, and the remainder lacks a known reason. Recorded for this sample are around 84,000 clones; around 90% of them occurred a single time. The top ten clonotypes cover 0.15% to 0.2% of the sample. This specimen was CD4+ or CD8+ T cells sorted from blood, taken in a trial of the OX40 agonist ivuxolimab. These receptors were obtained from an adult with an advanced solid tumor such as melanoma, head and neck, liver or kidney cancer.

This clone was observed a handful of times. The V call is TRBV29-1, the J call TRBJ2-7; 8 bases agree with TRBD1. The ends lost 4 bases at V and 2 bases at J; junction bases unmatched: 7. Per germline, CDR1 SQVTM and CDR2 ANQGSEA. The CDR3 has 14 residues. The CDR3 coding sequence is TGCAGCGTTGTATCGAGACAGGGGACCTACGAGCAGTACTTC. This sequence encodes CSVVSRQGTYEQYF.

This chain uses TRBV27 with TRBJ2-1; 10 bases match TRBD2. The V and J ends lost 9 bases and 1 base, in that order; junction bases with no gene match: 18. In germline, CDR1 is MNHEY, CDR2 SMNVEV (reference sequence). There are 19 residues in the CDR3. The CDR3 DNA reads TGTGCCAGTTCCCGTCGGCTAGCGGGGGCCTTAAAGTCCTACAATGAGCAGTTCTTC. Protein product: CASSRRLAGALKSYNEQFF.

In its sample, this clone was seen once. The V and J genes are TRBV27 and TRBJ2-7; 7 nucleotides align to TRBD1. The CDR3 runs to 14 residues. The ends lost 5 bases at V and 3 bases at J; junction bases unmatched: 7. CDR1 MNHEY and CDR2 SMNVEV come from the germline V gene (reference sequence). The CDR3 here is CASSPRAGGYEQYF. CDR3 nucleotides: TGTGCCAGCAGTCCTCGAGCAGGGGGCTACGAGCAGTACTTC.

V usage is TRBV27 and J usage is TRBJ2-7, with D possibly matching TRBD2 (7 bases). The germline gives CDR1 MNHEY, CDR2 SMNVEV (reference sequence). V was clipped by 1 base and J by 5 bases, with 15 bases between them. The CDR3 is made up of 15 amino acids. The CDR3 DNA follows: TGTGCCAGCAGTTTATTTGGGGGGGCCTCTAACGAGCAGTACTTC. This translates into CASSLFGGASNEQYF.

The rearrangement joins TRBV10-3 to TRBJ1-1; D gene unclear. Germline lookup yields CDR1 ENHRY and CDR2 SYGVKD. The CDR3 covers 13 residues. V was cut by 7 bases and J by 0 bases, with 9 bases left in between. CDR3 protein: CAITKGMNTEAFF. DNA for the CDR3: TGTGCCATCACCAAGGGTATGAACACTGAAGCTTTCTTT.